This TCR beta chain was documented in a study of blood T cell repertoires in COVID-19. Study as a whole: Specimens from acute and convalescent COVID-19 originated in the United States, Italy and Spain.

Clones were sequenced by immunoSEQ multiplex PCR, and TCRdb holds only the in-frame ones, with some missing. The data contain 52,000 or so clones, around 79% of them singletons. V was clipped by 4 bases and J by 5 bases; unmatched bases: 12. Germline lookup yields CDR1 SGDLS and CDR2 YYNGEE. CDR3 length: 15 residues. Sequenced material: peripheral blood. The TCR was taken from a human donor in a cohort sampled during active COVID-19. The V and J genes are TRBV9 and TRBJ2-7; 7 nucleotides agree with TRBD1. The CDR3 bases are TGTGCCAGCAGCCCGAGAGGGGGCCCCCTCGACGAGCAGTACTTC. The encoded protein is CASSPRGGPLDEQYF.